This passage covers 16 T cell receptor beta chains from one sample sequenced in a study of untreated major depressive disorder listed by TCRdb under 2018. The library was made by the immunoSEQ multiplex PCR assay. TCRdb's version of the immuneACCESS table is confined to in-frame rearrangements and falls short of the full clone set. An unresolved V gene accounts for under half of the shortfall where checked; the remainder is of unknown origin. The table for this sample lists just under 20,000 clones; 85% of them were counted only once. Roughly 0.82% of the sample is taken by the ten largest. Specimen: CD4+ T cells from PBMCs. The receptors originated from a woman aged 25 to 45 in good health.

This chain joins TRBV29-1 and TRBJ1-5; the D gene is possibly TRBD1 (5 bases). This CDR3 comprises 13 residues. Trimming removed 7 bases at V and 7 bases at J, with 17 bases between. CDR1 SQVTM and CDR2 ANQGSEA come from the germline V gene. CDR3 region: CSAGGSSGQPQHF. CDR3 sequence (DNA): TGCAGCGCCGGAGGGTCTTCAGGGCAGCCCCAGCATTTT. Supplemented by reference TRBV29-1 and TRBJ1-5, the full variable domain reads SAVISQKPSRDICQRGTSLTIQCQVDSQVTMMFWYRQQPGQSLTLIATANQGSEATYESGFVIDKFPISRPNLTFSTLTVSNMSPEDSSIYLCSAGGSSGQPQHFGDGTRLSIL.

This clone was seen more than once but under ten times. The chain links TRBV6-1 to TRBJ1-2; D unclear. Germline V CDR1 and CDR2: MNHNS, SASEGT. Between the trimmed V and J ends, which lost 6 bases and 1 base, there was a span of 12 bases. The CDR3 spans 14 residues. CDR3 in amino acids: CASRLGRINYGYTF. As DNA, the CDR3 is TGTGCCAGCAGATTAGGACGGATTAACTATGGCTACACCTTC.

This clone was counted once. V is TRBV28 and J is TRBJ2-4, with 7 bases matching TRBD1. The CDR3 extends over 14 amino acids. The junction had 6 bases not matched to a gene; V was cut back by 8 bases and J by 2 bases. In germline, CDR1 is MDHEN, CDR2 SYDVKM. The CDR3 DNA is TGTGCCAGCGTACCAGGGGGTACCAAAAACATTCAGTACTTC. It specifies CASVPGGTKNIQYF.

The chain employs TRBV9 and TRBJ2-1; 8 bases are a match to TRBD1. Unmatched junction bases numbered 4, after V lost 3 bases and J lost 2 bases. Germline values: CDR1 SGDLS, CDR2 YYNGEE. The CDR3 sequence is 15 residues long. This CDR3 is CASSAQGAPYNEQFF. CDR3 bases: TGTGCCAGCAGCGCGCAGGGGGCTCCCTACAATGAGCAGTTCTTC.

The chain joins TRBV29-1 to TRBJ1-2, with TRBD1 matching 7 bases. Trimming at V came to 6 bases and at J to 3 bases, leaving 10 bases not matched to a gene. This CDR3 has 14 residues. Germline loops: CDR1 SQVTM, CDR2 ANQGSEA. The CDR3 coding sequence is TGCAGCGTGACTACCGGGACAGCCTACTATGGCTACACCTTC. This gives the protein CSVTTGTAYYGYTF. Full variable domain (missing parts from reference TRBV29-1 and TRBJ1-2): SAVISQKPSRDICQRGTSLTIQCQVDSQVTMMFWYRQQPGQSLTLIATANQGSEATYESGFVIDKFPISRPNLTFSTLTVSNMSPEDSSIYLCSVTTGTAYYGYTFGSGTRLTVV.

As concerns this clone: The junction shows a germline mismatch at one end, possibly a read error. This chain connects TRBV18 to TRBJ1-1, with 8 bases that match TRBD1. The CDR3 has 15 amino acids. Germline V gene data show CDR1 as KGHSH and CDR2 as LQKENI. The CDR3 DNA reads as TGTGCCAGCTCATACGGACAGGGTTCGAACGCTGAAGCTTTCTTT. Amino acids: CASSYGQGSNAEAFF.

The J gene is TRBJ2-3, the V gene TRBV6-4; 7 bases agree with TRBD1. V dropped 3 bases and J dropped 6; count of bases not matched to a gene: 12. CDR3 length: 16 amino acids. The germline gives CDR1 MRHNA, CDR2 SNTAGT. The CDR3: CASSESPAGGRDTQYF. In nucleotides, the CDR3 is TGTGCCAGCAGTGAGTCCCCCGCAGGGGGACGGGATACGCAGTATTTT.

This chain uses TRBV2 with TRBJ2-3, with 10 positions matching TRBD1. Trimming at V came to 5 bases and at J to 3 bases, leaving 2 bases not matched to a gene. The CDR3 totals 14 residues. Germline values: CDR1 SNHLY, CDR2 FYNNEI. CDR3 nucleotide sequence: TGTGCCAGCAGTTGGACAGGGGGGACAGATACGCAGTATTTT. Its translation is CASSWTGGTDTQYF.

Here the CDR3 reads CASSPRGDGYEQYF. CDR3 nucleotide sequence: TGTGCCAGCTCACCACGGGGGGATGGGTACGAGCAGTACTTC. V gene TRBV18 combines with J gene TRBJ2-7, with a weak D call TRBD2 (6 bases). V lost 1 base and J lost 4, with 11 bases in between. The germline CDR1 and CDR2 sequences are KGHSH and LQKENI. There are 14 residues in the CDR3.

The V call is TRBV6-4, the J call TRBJ2-7; 11 nucleotides agree with TRBD2. The CDR3 sequence is 14 residues long. V shed 6 bases, J shed 5 bases, and the junction held 6 bases outside the gene matches. The germline CDR1 and CDR2 sequences are MRHNA and SNTAGT. CDR3 loop: CASRWLAGGHEQYF. The CDR3 DNA is TGTGCCAGCAGGTGGCTAGCGGGAGGACACGAGCAGTACTTC.

V and J are TRBV5-6 and TRBJ2-5; 8 bases line up with TRBD2. The junction had 12 bases not matched to a gene; V was cut back by 4 bases and J by 4 bases. The length of the CDR3 is 16 residues. From germline, CDR1 is SGHDT and CDR2 YYEEEE. CDR3 protein: CASSPLPGLGPETQYF. The DNA for the CDR3 is TGTGCCAGCAGCCCCCTTCCGGGACTAGGACCAGAGACCCAGTACTTC.

The chain recombines TRBV18 with TRBJ1-4; unclear D gene. Germline V gene sequence: CDR1 KGHSH, CDR2 LQKENI. This CDR3 contains 12 residues. Trimming pared 6 bases from V and 3 bases from J, leaving 5 bases between. The CDR3 DNA follows: TGTGCCAGCTCTCCTCCTAATGAAAAACTGTTTTTT. Translating it yields CASSPPNEKLFF.

The rearrangement uses TRBV5-1 and TRBJ1-1; tentatively, D is TRBD1 (6 bases). This CDR3 spans 15 amino acids. Germline lookup yields CDR1 SGHRS and CDR2 YFSETQ. V lost 5 bases and J 0 bases, leaving 14 bases between the germline ends. The CDR3 loop is CASSQLGALNTEAFF. The CDR3 DNA follows: TGCGCCAGCAGTCAACTGGGGGCCCTGAACACTGAAGCTTTCTTT.

This chain links TRBV28 with TRBJ2-2; 8 nucleotides match TRBD1. Germline V gives CDR1 MDHEN, CDR2 SYDVKM. CDR3 size: 18 residues. Trimming at V came to 2 bases and at J to 2 bases, leaving 10 bases not matched to a gene. CDR3 protein: CASSLGRRTGLNTGELFF. The CDR3 nucleotides are TGTGCCAGCAGTTTAGGAAGGAGGACAGGGCTCAACACCGGGGAGCTGTTTTTT.

CDR3 sequence: CASSAGTRYNEQFF. In DNA, the CDR3 is TGTGCCAGCTCCGCGGGGACCCGCTACAATGAGCAGTTCTTC. The rearrangement links TRBV18 to TRBJ2-1; tentative D call: TRBD2 (6 bases). The germline CDR1 and CDR2 sequences are KGHSH and LQKENI. The CDR3 sequence is 14 residues long. Trimming cost V 6 bases and J 3 bases, with 12 bases left between them. Complete variable domain (other parts from reference TRBV18 and TRBJ2-1): NAGVMQNPRHLVRRRGQEARLRCSPMKGHSHVYWYRQLPEEGLKFMVYLQKENIIDESGMPKERFSAEFPKEGPSILRIQQVVRGDSAAYFCASSAGTRYNEQFFGPGTRLTVL.

The rearrangement links TRBV5-1 to TRBJ2-7; TRBD2 matches 9 bases. This CDR3 is 17 amino acids long. CDR1 is SGHRS and CDR2 is YFSETQ in the germline V gene. The V and J ends lost 0 bases and 0 bases, in that order; junction bases with no gene match: 7. DNA of the CDR3: TGCGCCAGCAGCTTGGGTGTGATAGCGGGAGACTCCTACGAGCAGTACTTC. Translation gives CASSLGVIAGDSYEQYF.